This T cell receptor beta chain was recovered during a study of cytomegalovirus exposure and HLA in healthy donors. J gave up 9 bases and V 0 bases, and 8 bases lay outside the gene matches. Germline CDR1 LNHDA, CDR2 SQIVND (reference sequence). The CDR3 is 14 residues long. Regarding the study as a whole: The classifier reportedly diagnosed cytomegalovirus status with high specificity and sensitivity. Cytomegalovirus-associated TCR beta chains were listed, numbering 150 to 200.

Sequencing used immunoSEQ multiplex PCR; TCRdb keeps in-frame clones, though not all of them. Here the sample spans 200,000 to 250,000 clones, less than 90% being singletons. A word on this clone: The antigen is not known.

The rearrangement uses TRBV19 and TRBJ2-7; TRBD1 aligns across 7 bases. Sequencing used PBMCs. The sequence was obtained from a woman under 30 in good health and CMV-seronegative. DNA of the CDR3: TGTGCCAGTAGTATAGATCGAAACAGGGGCGCGCAGTACTTC. Translating gives CASSIDRNRGAQYF.